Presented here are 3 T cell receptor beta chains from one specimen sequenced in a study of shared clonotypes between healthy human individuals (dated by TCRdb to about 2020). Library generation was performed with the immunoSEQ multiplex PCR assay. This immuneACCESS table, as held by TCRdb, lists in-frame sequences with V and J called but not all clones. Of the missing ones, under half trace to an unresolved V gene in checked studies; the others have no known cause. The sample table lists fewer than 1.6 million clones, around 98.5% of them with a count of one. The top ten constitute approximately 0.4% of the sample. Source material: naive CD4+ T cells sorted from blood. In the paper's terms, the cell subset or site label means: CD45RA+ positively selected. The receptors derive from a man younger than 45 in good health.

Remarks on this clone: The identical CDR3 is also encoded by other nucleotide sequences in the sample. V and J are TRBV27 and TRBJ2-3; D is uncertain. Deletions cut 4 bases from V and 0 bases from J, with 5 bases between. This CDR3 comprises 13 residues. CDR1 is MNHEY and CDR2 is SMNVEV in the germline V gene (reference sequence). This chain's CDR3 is CASSSLSTDTQYF. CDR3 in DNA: TGTGCCAGCAGTTCCCTCAGCACAGATACGCAGTATTTT.

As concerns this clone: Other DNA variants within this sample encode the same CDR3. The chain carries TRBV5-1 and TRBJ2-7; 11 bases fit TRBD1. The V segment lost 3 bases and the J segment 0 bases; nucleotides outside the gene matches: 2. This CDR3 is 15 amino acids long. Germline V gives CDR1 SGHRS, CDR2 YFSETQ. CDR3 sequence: CASSSGTGGSYEQYF. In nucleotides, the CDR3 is TGCGCCAGCAGCTCCGGGACAGGGGGCTCCTACGAGCAGTACTTC.

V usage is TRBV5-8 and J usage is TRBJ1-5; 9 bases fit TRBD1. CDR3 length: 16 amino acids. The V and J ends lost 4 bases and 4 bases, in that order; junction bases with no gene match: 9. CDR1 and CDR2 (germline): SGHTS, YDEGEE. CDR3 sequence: CASSVSTGTGNQPQHF. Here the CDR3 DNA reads TGTGCCAGCAGCGTATCCACCGGGACAGGGAATCAGCCCCAGCATTTT.